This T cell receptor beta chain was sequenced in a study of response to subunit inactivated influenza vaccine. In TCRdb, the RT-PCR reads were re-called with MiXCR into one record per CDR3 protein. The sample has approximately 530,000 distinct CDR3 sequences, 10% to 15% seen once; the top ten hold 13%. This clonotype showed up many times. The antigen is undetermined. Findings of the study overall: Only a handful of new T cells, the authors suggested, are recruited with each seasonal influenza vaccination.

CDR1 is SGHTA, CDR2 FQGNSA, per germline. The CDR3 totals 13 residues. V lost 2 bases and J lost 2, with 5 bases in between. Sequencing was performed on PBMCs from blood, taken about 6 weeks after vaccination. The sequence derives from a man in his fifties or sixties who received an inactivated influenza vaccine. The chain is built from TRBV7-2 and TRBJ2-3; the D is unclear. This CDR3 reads CASSLRNTDTQYF. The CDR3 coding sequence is TGTGCCAGCAGCTTACGGAACACAGATACGCAGTATTTT.